A single sample is the source of the 10 T cell receptor beta chains below, sequenced in a study of blood T cell repertoires in COVID-19. Method: immunoSEQ multiplex PCR; TCRdb's copy keeps in-frame clones and lacks some. The repertoire includes 150,000 to 200,000 clones, over 80% of them detected once, and about an eighth sits in the top ten. What was sequenced was peripheral blood. These receptors were obtained from a man aged 70 or older who had recovered from COVID-19.

The chain employs TRBV6-1 and TRBJ2-1, with TRBD2 matching over 7 bases. The CDR3 runs 17 residues. V lost 0 bases, J lost 5 bases, and 10 bases stayed unmatched. From germline, CDR1 is MNHNS and CDR2 SASEGT. The CDR3 region is CASSEAYWRERNNEQFF. The CDR3 bases are TGTGCCAGCAGTGAAGCGTATTGGCGGGAGAGAAACAATGAGCAGTTCTTC.

This clone was observed once. This rearrangement joins TRBV7-2 to TRBJ2-7; D is ambiguous. CDR1 and CDR2 from the germline V gene are SGHTA and FQGNSA. CDR3 length equals 14 residues. V lost 4 bases, J lost 8 bases, and 18 bases lay in between. The CDR3 sequence is CASSSDLTSEKQYF. CDR3 in DNA: TGTGCCAGCAGCTCCGATTTAACGAGCGAAAAGCAGTACTTC.

V gene TRBV19 combines with J gene TRBJ2-3; D remains ambiguous. V was cut by 3 bases and J by 0 bases, with 13 bases left in between. Germline V gene lookup returns CDR1 LNHDA and CDR2 SQIVND (reference sequence). The CDR3 has 16 residues. The CDR3 DNA follows: TGTGCCAGTAGTATTATTAGTAGCCCCAGCACAGATACGCAGTATTTT. Translated: CASSIISSPSTDTQYF.

The J gene is TRBJ1-3, the V gene TRBV2; the match to TRBD1 covers 11 bases. The ends lost 8 bases at V and 4 bases at J; junction bases unmatched: 4. Germline V CDR1 and CDR2: SNHLY, FYNNEI. This CDR3 contains 14 residues. The CDR3 spells CASGDRGFGNTIYF. DNA for the CDR3: TGTGCCAGCGGGGACAGGGGGTTCGGAAACACCATATATTTT.

This chain joins TRBV5-4 and TRBJ2-6, with D possibly TRBD2 on 5 matching bases. There are 14 residues in the CDR3. Germline CDR1 and CDR2: SGHNT and YYREEE (reference sequence). V was trimmed by 0 bases and J by 8 bases, leaving 9 bases between them. CDR3 DNA sequence: TGTGCCAGCAGCTTGGATCGGGGAACCAACGTCCTGACTTTC. It codes for CASSLDRGTNVLTF.

This clone was seen only a few times. This chain connects TRBV19 to TRBJ2-1; no firm D call. The CDR3 spans 14 residues. V gave up 3 bases and J gave up 9 bases, with 15 bases separating them. Germline V gene sequence: CDR1 LNHDA, CDR2 SQIVND (reference sequence). The CDR3 region has the DNA TGTGCCAGTAGTATTGAGCCTTTGATCGGTGAGCAGTTCTTC. Its translation is CASSIEPLIGEQFF. The full variable domain, rest sourced from reference TRBV19 and TRBJ2-1, is DGGITQSPKYLFRKEGQNVTLSCEQNLNHDAMYWYRQDPGQGLRLIYYSQIVNDFQKGDIAEGYSVSREKKESFPLTVTSAQKNPTAFYLCASSIEPLIGEQFFGPGTRLTVL.

In its sample, this clone was seen a few times. In DNA, the CDR3 is TGTGCCAGCAGCACGGGACTAGCGGGAGGGCAAGATACGCAGTATTTT. Protein product: CASSTGLAGGQDTQYF. The chain is built from TRBV7-9 and TRBJ2-3, with TRBD2 matching over 16 bases. The germline CDR1 and CDR2 sequences are SEHNR and FQNEAQ (reference sequence). Trimming at V came to 5 bases and at J to 5 bases, leaving 4 bases not matched to a gene. CDR3 length equals 16 residues.

The chain joins TRBV2 to TRBJ1-1; possibly TRBD1 for D (6 bases). The CDR3 runs to 14 residues. Germline V gene lookup returns CDR1 SNHLY and CDR2 FYNNEI. The V end was cut by 4 bases, the J end by 1 base, with 10 bases between. Here the CDR3 reads CASSGDRSNTEAFF. In nucleotides, the CDR3 is TGTGCCAGCAGTGGAGACAGGTCGAACACTGAAGCTTTCTTT.

CDR3: CASSEGQGASRFF. CDR3 coding DNA: TGTGCCAGCAGTGAGGGACAGGGGGCGTCTCGGTTCTTT. The chain links TRBV28 to TRBJ1-1; TRBD1 agrees at 12 bases. V lost 5 bases to trimming and J lost 14 bases; unmatched junction nucleotides: 9. The V gene's germline CDR1 is MDHEN and CDR2 SYDVKM. The length of the CDR3 is 13 residues.

V and J are TRBV14 and TRBJ1-2; D gene unclear. V was cut by 1 base and J by 4 bases, with 7 bases left in between. The CDR3 spans 13 residues. CDR1 SGHDN and CDR2 FVKESK come from the germline V gene. The CDR3 spells CASSQGQIYGYTF. In DNA, the CDR3 is TGTGCCAGCAGCCAAGGCCAGATCTATGGCTACACCTTC.